The 16 T cell receptor beta chains listed next were all sequenced from one sample in a study of T cell repertoires in cytomegalovirus infection. Their antigens are not known. TCRdb processed the reads anew with MiXCR; each CDR3 protein has one entry. Of some 480,000 distinct CDR3 sequences in the sample, 30% to 40% were seen once. The sample consisted of cultured PBMCs, taken from culture after CMV antigen stimulation. These receptors were taken from a human donor in good health (CMV status not recorded). Some clones in this sample may be carry-over from other donors' samples.

A few counts support this clonotype. The chain joins TRBV7-9 to TRBJ2-7, with D perhaps TRBD1 (6 bases). Germline V gives CDR1 SEHNR, CDR2 FQNEAQ (reference sequence). Trimming left V 5 bases short and J 4 bases short, with 15 bases between. The CDR3 loop spans 14 amino acids. The CDR3 DNA reads TGTGCCAGCAGCGTTGGACAGCGGCCGTACGAGCAGTACTTC. Its protein product is CASSVGQRPYEQYF. Filled out from reference TRBV7-9 and TRBJ2-7, the complete variable domain reads DTGVSQNPRHKITKRGQNVTFRCDPISEHNRLYWYRQTLGQGPEFLTYFQNEAQLEKSRLLSDRFSAERPKGSFSTLEIQRTEQGDSAMYLCASSVGQRPYEQYFGPGTRLTVT.

This chain uses TRBV27 with TRBJ2-3, with D possibly matching TRBD2 (5 bases). This CDR3 spans 17 amino acids. Trimming removed 4 bases at V and 2 bases at J, with 19 bases between. CDR1 and CDR2 from the germline V gene are MNHEY and SMNVEV (reference sequence). CDR3 sequence: CASSYLSGGSPTDTQYF. In DNA, the CDR3 is TGTGCCAGCAGTTATCTCAGCGGCGGGTCACCCACAGATACGCAGTATTTT.

Only a few counts were recorded for this clonotype. The V and J genes are TRBV20-1 and TRBJ2-3; TRBD2 matches at 8 bases. The length of the CDR3 is 15 residues. CDR1 and CDR2 (germline): DFQATT, SNEGSKA (reference sequence). The junction had 8 bases not matched to a gene; V was cut back by 3 bases and J by 3 bases. The CDR3: CSAREREKGTDTQYF. The CDR3, as DNA: TGCAGTGCTAGGGAGCGGGAGAAGGGGACAGATACGCAGTATTTT.

This chain joins TRBV11-3 and TRBJ2-2, with D perhaps matching TRBD2 (5 bases). The CDR3 consists of 16 residues. The germline V gene has CDR1 SGHNT and CDR2 YENEEA. V lost 5 bases, J lost 5 bases, and 18 bases lay in between. As DNA, the CDR3 is TGTGCCAGCAGCCCAATATCTAGCTCGGGAACCGGGGAGCTGTTTTTT. Protein sequence: CASSPISSSGTGELFF.

The chain carries TRBV7-2 and TRBJ2-7; 7 bases align to TRBD1. Trimming at V came to 4 bases and at J to 0 bases, leaving 6 bases not matched to a gene. The V gene's germline CDR1 is SGHTA and CDR2 FQGNSA. The CDR3 runs to 15 residues. For the CDR3, the DNA is TGTGCCAGCAGCTCCCGGACAGGCCTCTCCTACGAGCAGTACTTC. This encodes CASSSRTGLSYEQYF.

The chain recombines TRBV6-5 with TRBJ2-1, with D perhaps TRBD1 (6 bases). Germline CDR1 reads MNHEY; CDR2 reads SVGAGI. V was trimmed by 7 bases and J by 9 bases, leaving 13 bases between them. CDR3 size: 12 residues. In DNA form, the CDR3 reads TGTGCCAGCATCAACAGGGCTGGTGAGCAGTTCTTC. Translated, it gives CASINRAGEQFF.

The chain employs TRBV20-1 and TRBJ2-4; 11 nucleotides align to TRBD2. Germline lookup yields CDR1 DFQATT and CDR2 SNEGSKA (reference sequence). CDR3 length: 13 residues. V was clipped by 1 base and J by 12 bases; unmatched bases: 5. CDR3 DNA sequence: TGCAGTGCTAGAGGGGGGGGACTAGCGGATCAGTACTTC. Protein product: CSARGGGLADQYF.

Regarding this clonotype: Just one base apart from a much larger clone, this may be a read error. V and J are TRBV7-2 and TRBJ2-1, with 9 bases that match TRBD2. The germline gives CDR1 SGHTA, CDR2 FQGNSA. The CDR3 covers 20 residues. This CDR3 reads CASSLEGRGRAAGSYNERFF. The CDR3 DNA is TGTGCCAGCAGCTTAGAAGGACGCGGGAGGGCCGCGGGGTCCTACAATGAGCGGTTCTTC.

A few counts support this clonotype. This chain joins TRBV20-1 and TRBJ2-7; D not certain. Germline V gene sequence: CDR1 DFQATT, CDR2 SNEGSKA (reference sequence). This CDR3 is 12 amino acids long. Trimming left V 0 bases short and J 6 bases short, with 9 bases between. CDR3 region: CSAREGEAEQYF. The CDR3 DNA reads as TGCAGTGCTAGAGAAGGCGAGGCCGAGCAGTACTTC.

V gene TRBV4-1 combines with J gene TRBJ2-2, with D perhaps given as TRBD1 or TRBD2 (5 bases each). There are 16 residues in the CDR3. From germline, CDR1 is MGHRA and CDR2 YSYEKL. Trimming shortened V by 2 bases and J by 5 bases, and 15 bases separated the two germline ends. DNA for the CDR3: TGCGCCAGCAGCCAATTTTGGGGGATTTGGACCGGGGAGCTGTTTTTT. Translated, it gives CASSQFWGIWTGELFF.

Note on this clonotype: At one end, the junction sequence differs from germline, possibly due to a read error. V and J are TRBV7-4 and TRBJ2-1; 8 nucleotides align to TRBD1. CDR1 and CDR2 from the germline V gene are SGHVT and SQSDAQ. The CDR3 covers 16 residues. CDR3 bases: TGTCCCAGCAGCTTCTTAAAGGACAGGGTAACAAATGAGCAGTTCTTC. Protein: CPSSFLKDRVTNEQFF.

V is TRBV7-2 and J is TRBJ1-2; unclear D gene. Between the trimmed V and J ends, which lost 5 bases and 7 bases, there was a span of 17 bases. The CDR3 extends over 14 amino acids. CDR1 and CDR2 from the germline V gene are SGHTA and FQGNSA. CDR3 DNA sequence: TGTGCCAGCAGCCCCCAGAGAGGATTGGGTGGCTACACCTTC. This sequence encodes CASSPQRGLGGYTF.

The rearrangement links TRBV12-3 or TRBV12-4 to TRBJ1-3; weak D call: TRBD1 (5 bases). V gave up 5 bases and J gave up 5 bases, with 13 bases separating them. This CDR3 is 14 amino acids long. The chain's CDR3 is CASSVQEFRNTIYF. CDR3 DNA sequence: TGTGCCAGCAGTGTACAGGAATTCAGAAACACCATATATTTT.

This clonotype showed up just a few times. J is TRBJ2-5 and V is TRBV10-3, with 7 positions matching TRBD2. The CDR3 is 16 amino acids. V was clipped by 2 bases and J by 1 base; unmatched bases: 7. Germline V gene lookup returns CDR1 ENHRY and CDR2 SYGVKD. CDR3 nucleotide sequence: TGTGCCATCAGTGAGCTTCTAGCGGCCTCCCAAGAGACCCAGTACTTC. It codes for CAISELLAASQETQYF.

The genes are TRBV7-2 and TRBJ2-7; D gene ambiguous. V shed 3 bases and J shed 2 bases, with 14 bases lying between them. The CDR3 contains 15 residues. Per germline, CDR1 SGHTA and CDR2 FQGNSA. This CDR3 is CASSFLRTAAYEQYF. The CDR3 DNA is TGTGCCAGCAGCTTTCTTAGAACGGCCGCCTACGAGCAGTACTTC.

The genes are TRBV12-3 or TRBV12-4 and TRBJ1-1; 9 bases align to TRBD1. The junction had 4 bases not matched to a gene; V was cut back by 5 bases and J by 3 bases. This CDR3 spans 14 amino acids. CDR3 in DNA: TGTGCCAGCAGTCCACAGGGGGCGCACACTGAAGCTTTCTTT. Its translation: CASSPQGAHTEAFF.